Each of the 14 T cell receptor beta chains below was sequenced from the same sample in a study of blood T cell repertoires in COVID-19. Only in-frame clones appear in the TCRdb table, and some are missing; sequencing was by immunoSEQ multiplex PCR. This table has approximately 210,000 clones, around 86% appearing once. Material: peripheral blood. These receptors were taken from a man aged 25-40 years who had recovered from COVID-19.

The chain has TRBV5-1 and TRBJ2-1, with TRBD2 matching over 7 bases. CDR1 SGHRS and CDR2 YFSETQ come from the germline V gene. V lost 2 bases and J lost 3; bases outside the gene matches: 14. CDR3 length: 18 residues. The CDR3, as DNA: TGCGCCAGCAGCTTAACATCTCTTGGGGCTAGCGGCTACAATGAGCAGTTCTTC. This sequence encodes CASSLTSLGASGYNEQFF. Variable domain in full (rest from reference TRBV5-1 and TRBJ2-1): KAGVTQTPRYLIKTRGQQVTLSCSPISGHRSVSWYQQTPGQGLQFLFEYFSETQRNKGNFPGRFSGRQFSNSRSEMNVSTLELGDSALYLCASSLTSLGASGYNEQFFGPGTRLTVL.

V is TRBV2 and J is TRBJ1-6; D remains unclear. Trimming took off 8 bases at V and 7 bases at J, with 9 bases between the two ends. The germline V gene has CDR1 SNHLY and CDR2 FYNNEI. This CDR3 contains 12 residues. The chain's CDR3 is CASSTGNSPLHF. CDR3 sequence (DNA): TGTGCCAGCTCTACGGGGAATTCACCCCTCCACTTT.

This chain connects TRBV20-1 to TRBJ1-4; D possibly corresponds to TRBD1 (6 bases). V gave up 3 bases and J gave up 5 bases, with 16 bases separating them. CDR3 length: 15 residues. Germline CDR1 is DFQATT and CDR2 is SNEGSKA (reference sequence). The CDR3 DNA reads as TGCAGTGCTAGTTCTCCGGGACACTTCAATGAAAAACTGTTTTTT. As protein: CSASSPGHFNEKLFF.

This chain joins TRBV20-1 and TRBJ1-2, with TRBD1 as a possible D gene (5 bases). V gave up 5 bases and J gave up 4 bases, with 8 bases separating them. This CDR3 comprises 11 residues. Germline-derived CDR1 and CDR2 are DFQATT and SNEGSKA (reference sequence). The CDR3 sequence: CSAGQGYGYTF. CDR3 DNA sequence: TGCAGTGCTGGCCAGGGCTATGGCTACACCTTC.

Sample share makes this clone medium-sized (0.01 to 0.1%). V is TRBV29-1 and J is TRBJ1-1, with D unresolved. There are 15 residues in the CDR3. Germline assignment: CDR1 SQVTM and CDR2 ANQGSEA. Trimming removed 0 bases from V and 2 bases from J, with 13 bases in between. CDR3 DNA: TGCAGCGTTGAAGACCCCACTCGGGGTAACACTGAAGCTTTCTTT. This sequence encodes CSVEDPTRGNTEAFF.

V usage is TRBV6-2 or TRBV6-3 and J usage is TRBJ1-3; TRBD1 might be the D (6 bases). This CDR3 contains 14 residues. The germline gives CDR1 MNHEY, CDR2 SVGEGT. V gave up 6 bases and J gave up 2 bases, with 11 bases separating them. The CDR3 reads CASSFTGTGNTIYF. The CDR3 DNA sequence: TGTGCCAGCAGCTTCACAGGGACTGGAAACACCATATATTTT.

A note on this clone: Distinct nucleotide sequences in the sample also encode this CDR3. V and J are TRBV7-9 and TRBJ1-2; weak D call: TRBD1 (5 bases). Trimming took off 1 base at V and 1 base at J, with 7 bases between the two ends. Germline CDR1 reads SEHNR; CDR2 reads FQNEAQ (reference sequence). This CDR3 spans 14 amino acids. Here the CDR3 reads CASSLGQSNYGYTF. CDR3 in DNA: TGTGCCAGCAGCTTAGGACAGAGTAACTATGGCTACACCTTC. Looking up the rest from reference TRBV7-9 and TRBJ1-2 gives the full variable domain: DTGVSQNPRHKITKRGQNVTFRCDPISEHNRLYWYRQTLGQGPEFLTYFQNEAQLEKSRLLSDRFSAERPKGSFSTLEIQRTEQGDSAMYLCASSLGQSNYGYTFGSGTRLTVV.

Here the CDR3 DNA reads TGTGCCAGCAGTTCCCCTGGACAGGGGATTGTCGTGAGTGCTGTCTATGGCTACACCTTC. Translation gives CASSSPGQGIVVSAVYGYTF. The chain couples TRBV28 to TRBJ1-2; TRBD1 matches 9 bases. Germline CDR1 and CDR2: MDHEN and SYDVKM. CDR3 length equals 20 residues. The junction had 22 bases not matched to a gene; V was cut back by 4 bases and J by 4 bases.

The V call is TRBV27, the J call TRBJ2-7, with TRBD1 identical over 8 bases. CDR1 and CDR2 from the germline V gene are MNHEY and SMNVEV (reference sequence). The CDR3 covers 15 residues. J lost 6 bases, V lost 7 bases, and 14 bases had no gene match. The CDR3 region has the DNA TGTGCCAGCAAAACCCCCCAGGGGGCACGAGGCGAGCAGTACTTC. It is translated as CASKTPQGARGEQYF.

This rearrangement joins TRBV5-1 to TRBJ2-5; the match to TRBD1 covers 7 bases. Looked up from germline, CDR1 is SGHRS and CDR2 is YFSETQ. The V segment lost 3 bases and the J segment 3 bases; nucleotides outside the gene matches: 5. The CDR3 is 14 amino acids. CDR3 nucleotides: TGCGCCAGCAGCTCAAAGACAGGGAAAGAGACCCAGTACTTC. Encoded protein: CASSSKTGKETQYF.

Only a few counts were recorded for this clone. The CDR3 DNA follows: TGTGCCAGTAGTATCAGCGAGGGTCAGCCCCAGCATTTT. Translated: CASSISEGQPQHF. The chain employs TRBV19 and TRBJ1-5; D is ambiguous. The CDR3 covers 13 residues. Germline CDR1 and CDR2: LNHDA and SQIVND (reference sequence). V dropped 3 bases and J dropped 6 bases, with 9 bases sitting between them.

V and J are TRBV19 and TRBJ1-2, with D possibly being TRBD1 (5 bases). V was shortened by 0 bases and J by 6 bases, with 17 bases between the two germline ends. This CDR3 is built from 16 residues. The germline CDR1 and CDR2 sequences are LNHDA and SQIVND (reference sequence). DNA of the CDR3: TGTGCCAGTAGTATAGATCTTAAGGGACTTGGGAATGGCTACACCTTC. Translated, it gives CASSIDLKGLGNGYTF.

A single count supports this clone. The chain is built from TRBV7-9 and TRBJ1-3, with D maybe TRBD1 (5 bases). Per the germline V gene, CDR1 is SEHNR and CDR2 is FQNEAQ (reference sequence). The CDR3 is 17 residues long. V lost 0 bases, J lost 0 bases, and 12 bases lay in between. The CDR3 reads CASSLAGSGRSGNTIYF. In nucleotides, the CDR3 is TGTGCCAGCAGCTTAGCGGGTTCAGGGCGCTCTGGAAACACCATATATTTT.

The V gene is TRBV5-6, the J gene TRBJ1-6, with 10 bases lining up with TRBD1. From germline, CDR1 is SGHDT and CDR2 YYEEEE. This CDR3 contains 15 residues. V dropped 4 bases and J dropped 10; count of bases not matched to a gene: 8. The DNA for the CDR3 is TGTGCCAGCAGCCTCGAGACAGGGGGCCGATCACCCCTCCACTTT. Translation: CASSLETGGRSPLHF.